This passage covers 16 T cell receptor beta chains from one sample sequenced in a study of regulatory dendritic cells for organ transplantation. The antigens for these receptors are not known. Profiling relied on immunoSEQ multiplex PCR, and the TCRdb table lists in-frame clones only, not all of them. Among approximately 10,000 clones listed, 85% to 90% were seen once. CFSE-labeled sorted T cells met regulatory or mature dendritic cells for around five days. Sample: naive CD8+ T cells from blood cultured with dendritic cells. Sample subset: CD45RA+ naive T cells. The source is a human donor in good health.

V and J are TRBV14 and TRBJ2-6; the D gene is possibly TRBD1 (6 bases). Germline lookup yields CDR1 SGHDN and CDR2 FVKESK. The CDR3 runs 20 residues. V lost 4 bases and J 0 bases, leaving 22 bases between the germline ends. In DNA, the CDR3 is TGTGCCAGCAGCCCAACGGACAGACAGTATATTAACTCTGGGGCCAACGTCCTGACTTTC. It codes for CASSPTDRQYINSGANVLTF.

This rearrangement joins TRBV27 to TRBJ2-7; D may be TRBD1 or TRBD2 (7 bases each). The V end was cut by 2 bases, the J end by 3 bases, with 14 bases between. This CDR3 is 15 amino acids long. The germline V gene has CDR1 MNHEY and CDR2 SMNVEV (reference sequence). The CDR3 coding sequence is TGTGCCAGCAGTTTAACACAGGGGAGGGTCTACGAGCAGTACTTC. Translated, it gives CASSLTQGRVYEQYF.

The gene calls are TRBV15 and TRBJ2-7, with 7 positions matching TRBD1. In germline, CDR1 is LNHNV, CDR2 YYDKDF (reference sequence). The CDR3 runs to 15 residues. The trim removed 5 bases at V and 2 bases at J, leaving 9 bases unmatched. CDR3 sequence: CATSHGRTGAYEQYF. For the CDR3, the DNA is TGTGCCACCAGCCACGGACGGACAGGAGCCTACGAGCAGTACTTC.

This chain uses TRBV10-3 with TRBJ2-7, with D uncertain. This CDR3 has 12 amino acids. The germline V and J ends were trimmed by 2 bases and 4 bases, with 6 bases remaining between them. Per germline, CDR1 ENHRY and CDR2 SYGVKD. In DNA form, the CDR3 reads TGTGCCATCAGTGAGGCCCTATACGAGCAGTACTTC. Protein sequence: CAISEALYEQYF.

The chain recombines TRBV7-9 with TRBJ2-3; the D is unclear. The germline CDR1 and CDR2 sequences are SEHNR and FQNEAQ (reference sequence). CDR3 size: 13 residues. The ends were cut back, 9 bases at V and 4 bases at J, with 14 bases in the middle. CDR3 nucleotides: TGTGCCAGTGAGCAGCTACCCGCAGATACGCAGTATTTT. Translating gives CASEQLPADTQYF.

V usage is TRBV7-8 and J usage is TRBJ1-5; no reliable D call. The ends were cut back, 5 bases at V and 7 bases at J, with 12 bases in the middle. The CDR3 runs to 13 residues. The germline V gene encodes CDR1 SGHVS and CDR2 FQNEAQ. CDR3 DNA sequence: TGTGCCAGCAGCGGATTAGTGGGCCAGCCCCAGCATTTT. Translated, it gives CASSGLVGQPQHF. The entire variable domain, with the rest obtained from reference TRBV7-8 and TRBJ1-5, is as follows: GAGVSQSPRYKVAKRGQDVALRCDPISGHVSLFWYQQALGQGPEFLTYFQNEAQLDKSGLPSDRFFAERPEGSVSTLKIQRTQQEDSAVYLCASSGLVGQPQHFGDGTRLSIL.

This clone was detected once. The chain has TRBV2 and TRBJ1-5; 8 nucleotides agree with TRBD1. The CDR3 consists of 13 residues. V was pared by 10 bases and J by 5 bases, with 7 bases of the junction left unmatched. The germline V gene has CDR1 SNHLY and CDR2 FYNNEI. This CDR3 is CATTDRAYQPQHF. DNA for the CDR3: TGTGCCACAACGGACAGGGCCTATCAGCCCCAGCATTTT.

The chain carries TRBV18 and TRBJ1-6, with 7 nucleotides matching TRBD1. Germline assignment: CDR1 KGHSH and CDR2 LQKENI. With V trimmed by 6 bases and J by 3 bases, 8 bases remained unmatched. This CDR3 contains 16 residues. The CDR3, as DNA: TGTGCCAGCTCCTTGACAGGGAAAAACTATAATTCACCCCTCCACTTT. It is translated as CASSLTGKNYNSPLHF.

This clone was detected only a few times. The V and J genes are TRBV5-4 and TRBJ1-2; D not resolved. V was trimmed by 2 bases and J by 4 bases, leaving 15 bases between them. Germline CDR1 and CDR2: SGHNT and YYREEE (reference sequence). The CDR3 spans 15 residues. The chain's CDR3 is CASSLDSRVIYGYTF. CDR3 DNA sequence: TGTGCCAGCAGCTTAGATTCGCGGGTTATCTATGGCTACACCTTC. Complete variable domain (other parts from reference TRBV5-4 and TRBJ1-2): ETGVTQSPTHLIKTRGQQVTLRCSSQSGHNTVSWYQQALGQGPQFIFQYYREEENGRGNFPPRFSGLQFPNYSSELNVNALELDDSALYLCASSLDSRVIYGYTFGSGTRLTVV.

This clone was picked up one time. The chain has TRBV30 and TRBJ1-5; perhaps TRBD1 as D (5 bases). V lost 7 bases and J 1 base, leaving 14 bases between the germline ends. Germline CDR1 and CDR2: GTSNPN and SVGIG (reference sequence). This CDR3 comprises 14 residues. CDR3 sequence (DNA): TGTGCCTATCTGCCAAGGGGAAGCAATCAGCCCCAGCATTTT. The encoded protein is CAYLPRGSNQPQHF.

The sample holds one count of this clone. This chain joins TRBV29-1 and TRBJ1-2; no clear D gene. The CDR3 consists of 15 residues. V gave up 1 base and J gave up 6 bases, with 18 bases separating them. CDR1 is SQVTM and CDR2 is ANQGSEA in the germline V gene. CDR3 DNA sequence: TGCAGCGTTGAAGGTCGGACTAATATTAGGAATGGCTACACCTTC. Encoded protein: CSVEGRTNIRNGYTF. The full variable domain, rest sourced from reference TRBV29-1 and TRBJ1-2, is SAVISQKPSRDICQRGTSLTIQCQVDSQVTMMFWYRQQPGQSLTLIATANQGSEATYESGFVIDKFPISRPNLTFSTLTVSNMSPEDSSIYLCSVEGRTNIRNGYTFGSGTRLTVV.

V and J are TRBV5-4 and TRBJ2-3; D not resolved. Trimming shortened V by 0 bases and J by 7 bases, and 3 bases separated the two germline ends. The CDR3 is 11 amino acids. Germline CDR1 and CDR2: SGHNT and YYREEE (reference sequence). Here the CDR3 DNA reads TGTGCCAGCAGCTTGGGGAATACGCAGTATTTT. Its protein is CASSLGNTQYF. The complete variable domain, with remaining parts taken from reference TRBV5-4 and TRBJ2-3, reads ETGVTQSPTHLIKTRGQQVTLRCSSQSGHNTVSWYQQALGQGPQFIFQYYREEENGRGNFPPRFSGLQFPNYSSELNVNALELDDSALYLCASSLGNTQYFGPGTRLTVL.

This clone was detected once. This chain connects TRBV7-9 to TRBJ2-1; unclear D gene. Germline CDR1 and CDR2: SEHNR and FQNEAQ (reference sequence). The CDR3 totals 14 residues. With 5 bases removed from V and 5 bases from J, the gap between germline ends came to 13 bases. CDR3 bases: TGTGCCAGCAGCCGTCTCAGTTTAAACAATGAGCAGTTCTTC. It encodes CASSRLSLNNEQFF.

This clone has just a few counts. The CDR3 spells CASSATYEQYF. As DNA, the CDR3 is TGTGCCAGCAGTGCAACCTACGAGCAGTACTTC. The chain uses TRBV27 and TRBJ2-7; D remains ambiguous. Germline V gene sequence: CDR1 MNHEY, CDR2 SMNVEV (reference sequence). Trimming shortened V by 5 bases and J by 2 bases, and 4 bases separated the two germline ends. CDR3 length: 11 residues.

This sequence joins TRBV28 and TRBJ1-4, with D perhaps TRBD1 (5 bases). Germline CDR1 MDHEN, CDR2 SYDVKM. Trimming stripped 6 bases from V and 9 bases from J, with 20 bases between. The CDR3 sequence is 15 residues long. The CDR3 spells CASRTVQGGRQKLFF. In DNA form, the CDR3 reads TGTGCCAGCAGGACAGTACAAGGTGGTCGTCAAAAACTGTTTTTT.

The chain recombines TRBV4-2 with TRBJ2-1, with 13 nucleotides matching TRBD2. Looked up from germline, CDR1 is LGHNA and CDR2 is YNFKEQ. The CDR3 loop spans 17 amino acids. The V and J ends lost 0 bases and 2 bases, in that order; junction bases with no gene match: 1. The CDR3 is CASSQEGLAGPYNEQFF. CDR3 sequence (DNA): TGTGCCAGCAGCCAAGAGGGACTAGCGGGGCCCTACAATGAGCAGTTCTTC.